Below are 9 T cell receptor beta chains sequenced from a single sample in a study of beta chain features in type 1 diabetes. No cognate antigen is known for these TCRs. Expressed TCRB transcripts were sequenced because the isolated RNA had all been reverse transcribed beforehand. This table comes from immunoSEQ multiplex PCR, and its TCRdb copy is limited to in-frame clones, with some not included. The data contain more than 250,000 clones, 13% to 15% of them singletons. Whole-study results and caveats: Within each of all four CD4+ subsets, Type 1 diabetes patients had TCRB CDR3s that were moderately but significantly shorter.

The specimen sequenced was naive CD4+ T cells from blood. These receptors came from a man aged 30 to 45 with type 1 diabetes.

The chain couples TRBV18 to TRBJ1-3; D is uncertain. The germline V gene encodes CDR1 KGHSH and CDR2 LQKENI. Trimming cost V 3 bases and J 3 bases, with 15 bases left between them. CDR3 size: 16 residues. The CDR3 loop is CASSPRENSFGNTIYF. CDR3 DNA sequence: TGTGCCAGCTCACCGCGGGAAAACAGTTTTGGAAACACCATATATTTT.

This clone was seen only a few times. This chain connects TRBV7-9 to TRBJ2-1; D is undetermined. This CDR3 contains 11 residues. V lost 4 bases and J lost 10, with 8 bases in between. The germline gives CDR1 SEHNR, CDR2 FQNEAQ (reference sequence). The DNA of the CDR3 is TGTGCCAGCAGCTCCTCTCGGGAGCAGTTCTTC. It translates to CASSSSREQFF.

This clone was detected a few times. This CDR3 reads CASSYQGYNEQFF. The DNA for the CDR3 is TGTGCCAGCAGCTACCAGGGCTACAATGAGCAGTTCTTC. The chain recombines TRBV5-4 with TRBJ2-1; TRBD1 might be the D (5 bases). Trimming pared 3 bases from V and 3 bases from J, leaving 7 bases between. Germline V lookup: CDR1 SGHNT, CDR2 YYREEE (reference sequence). There are 13 residues in the CDR3. Together with reference TRBV5-4 and TRBJ2-1, the CDR3 gives the full variable domain: ETGVTQSPTHLIKTRGQQVTLRCSSQSGHNTVSWYQQALGQGPQFIFQYYREEENGRGNFPPRFSGLQFPNYSSELNVNALELDDSALYLCASSYQGYNEQFFGPGTRLTVL.

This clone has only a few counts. This chain's CDR3 is CASSLRAGEFNEQFF. The CDR3 DNA is TGTGCCAGCAGCTTAAGAGCGGGCGAATTCAATGAGCAGTTCTTC. The rearrangement uses TRBV7-2 and TRBJ2-1; weak D call: TRBD2 (6 bases). CDR1 and CDR2 from the germline V gene are SGHTA and FQGNSA. The V and J ends lost 2 bases and 6 bases respectively, with 14 bases between them. The CDR3 consists of 15 residues.

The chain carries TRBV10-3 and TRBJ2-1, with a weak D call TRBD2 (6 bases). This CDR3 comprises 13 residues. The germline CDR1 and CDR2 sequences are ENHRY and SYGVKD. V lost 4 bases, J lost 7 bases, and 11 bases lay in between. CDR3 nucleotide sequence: TGTGCCATCAGTGGACGACTAGTAAATGAGCAGTTCTTC. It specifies CAISGRLVNEQFF.

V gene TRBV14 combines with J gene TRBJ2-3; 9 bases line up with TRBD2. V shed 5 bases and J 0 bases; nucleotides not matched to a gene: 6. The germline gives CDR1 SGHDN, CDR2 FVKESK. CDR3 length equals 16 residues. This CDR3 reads CASSFRLAASTDTQYF. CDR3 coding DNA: TGTGCCAGCAGCTTCCGACTAGCGGCTAGCACAGATACGCAGTATTTT.

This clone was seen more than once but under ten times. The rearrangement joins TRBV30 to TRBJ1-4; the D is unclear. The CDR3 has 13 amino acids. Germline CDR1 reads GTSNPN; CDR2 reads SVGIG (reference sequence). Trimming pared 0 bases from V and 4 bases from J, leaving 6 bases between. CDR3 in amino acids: CAWSVFSNEKLFF. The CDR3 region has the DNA TGTGCCTGGAGTGTATTCAGTAATGAAAAACTGTTTTTT.

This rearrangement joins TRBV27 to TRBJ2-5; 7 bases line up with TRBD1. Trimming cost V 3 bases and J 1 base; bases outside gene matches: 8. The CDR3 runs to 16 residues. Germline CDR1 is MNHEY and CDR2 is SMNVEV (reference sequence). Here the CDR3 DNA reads TGTGCCAGCAGTTTCCAACAGGGGACGTCCCAAGAGACCCAGTACTTC. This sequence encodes CASSFQQGTSQETQYF.

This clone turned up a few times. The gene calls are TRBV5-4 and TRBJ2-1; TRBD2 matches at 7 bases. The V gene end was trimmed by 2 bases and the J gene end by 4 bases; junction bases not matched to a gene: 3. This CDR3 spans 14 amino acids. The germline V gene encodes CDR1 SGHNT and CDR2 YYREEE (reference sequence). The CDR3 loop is CASSLPSGYNEQFF. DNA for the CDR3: TGTGCCAGCAGCTTACCTAGCGGATACAATGAGCAGTTCTTC.